A single sample gave rise to the 10 T cell receptor beta chains below, sequenced in a study of cytomegalovirus exposure and HLA in healthy donors. 60 Vbeta and 13 Jbeta primers were used in PCR. Sequenced by immunoSEQ multiplex PCR; TCRdb stores in-frame clones only, minus some. There are about 200,000 clones in the sample; 79% occur only once, and approximately 0.39% lies in the top ten. Sequencing input: PBMCs. The receptors here all came from a male donor in good health and CMV-seropositive.

This chain joins TRBV5-1 and TRBJ1-1; 10 bases are shared with TRBD1. This CDR3 region has 15 residues. V was clipped by 3 bases and J by 6 bases; unmatched bases: 8. CDR1 is SGHRS and CDR2 is YFSETQ in the germline V gene. DNA for the CDR3: TGCGCCAGCAGCTCCCGACAGGGGGCAGTCCCTGAAGCTTTCTTT. Amino acid sequence: CASSSRQGAVPEAFF.

This clone was counted between two and nine times. This chain links TRBV19 with TRBJ2-1; 8 bases map to TRBD1. Germline lookup yields CDR1 LNHDA and CDR2 SQIVND (reference sequence). J lost 6 bases, V lost 7 bases, and 11 bases had no gene match. The CDR3 has 15 residues. The CDR3 spells CASTTLDRVGNEQFF. DNA of the CDR3: TGTGCCAGTACTACCCTGGACAGGGTAGGCAATGAGCAGTTCTTC.

A single count supports this clone. The gene calls are TRBV9 and TRBJ2-7; perhaps TRBD1 as D (5 bases). The CDR3 spans 14 residues. Looked up from germline, CDR1 is SGDLS and CDR2 is YYNGEE. Deletions cut 0 bases from V and 5 bases from J, with 12 bases between. The CDR3 region is CASSVGQGPNEQYF. DNA of the CDR3: TGTGCCAGCAGCGTAGGGCAGGGCCCCAACGAGCAGTACTTC.

This clone was seen just once. V is TRBV9 and J is TRBJ1-5, with D tentatively TRBD1 (5 bases). V gave up 0 bases and J gave up 2 bases, with 6 bases separating them. Germline V gene lookup returns CDR1 SGDLS and CDR2 YYNGEE. CDR3 size: 14 residues. Here the CDR3 DNA reads TGTGCCAGCAGCGTAGAAGGGGGCAATCAGCCCCAGCATTTT. Translated, it gives CASSVEGGNQPQHF. Combining the CDR3 with reference TRBV9 and TRBJ1-5 gives the whole variable domain DSGVTQTPKHLITATGQRVTLRCSPRSGDLSVYWYQQSLDQGLQFLIQYYNGEERAKGNILERFSAQQFPDLHSELNLSSLELGDSALYFCASSVEGGNQPQHFGDGTRLSIL.

The chain combines TRBV5-6 with TRBJ2-1; D not certain. Per germline, CDR1 SGHDT and CDR2 YYEEEE. The V end was cut by 2 bases, the J end by 3 bases, with 15 bases between. The CDR3 is 16 residues long. The CDR3 protein is CASSFKLSPIYNEQFF. The CDR3 DNA sequence: TGTGCCAGCAGCTTTAAATTGAGCCCCATCTACAATGAGCAGTTCTTC.

This sequence joins TRBV9 and TRBJ2-1; D gene unclear. Trimming removed 1 base at V and 2 bases at J, with 10 bases between. The CDR3 covers 15 residues. The germline V gene encodes CDR1 SGDLS and CDR2 YYNGEE. The CDR3 DNA reads TGTGCCAGCAGCGTATGGGCAGAACCCTACAATGAGCAGTTCTTC. Protein sequence: CASSVWAEPYNEQFF.

The V gene is TRBV9, the J gene TRBJ2-2, with D tentatively TRBD1 (5 bases). Germline-derived CDR1 and CDR2 are SGDLS and YYNGEE. Trimming left V 10 bases short and J 6 bases short, with 16 bases between. CDR3 length: 13 amino acids. This CDR3 reads CAGSRDQSGELFF. CDR3 sequence (DNA): TGTGCCGGGTCCAGGGATCAGTCCGGGGAGCTGTTTTTT.

The J gene is TRBJ2-3, the V gene TRBV11-3; 8 bases agree with TRBD1. The ends lost 4 bases at V and 6 bases at J; junction bases unmatched: 3. Per the germline V gene, CDR1 is SGHNT and CDR2 is YENEEA. The CDR3 spans 13 residues. The CDR3 DNA follows: TGTGCCAGCAGCTCCTCAGGGGGCGATACGCAGTATTTT. Its translation: CASSSSGGDTQYF.

The chain uses TRBV5-1 and TRBJ2-7; TRBD1 aligns across 9 bases. The CDR3 has 13 residues. The V gene end was trimmed by 0 bases and the J gene end by 7 bases; junction bases not matched to a gene: 2. In germline, CDR1 is SGHRS, CDR2 YFSETQ. The CDR3 DNA follows: TGCGCCAGCAGCTTGGAGACAGGGGGGGAGCAGTACTTC. It yields the protein CASSLETGGEQYF.

The chain is built from TRBV5-1 and TRBJ2-5; D is ambiguous. The closer fit of TRBJ2-7 to the DNA end suggests the J call may be wrong. Germline V gives CDR1 SGHRS, CDR2 YFSETQ. The CDR3 runs 14 residues. The CDR3 loop is CASSLALEPYEQYF. The CDR3 region has the DNA TGCGCCAGCAGCTTGGCCCTCGAGCCCTACGAGCAGTACTTC.